Presented here are 19 T cell receptor beta chains from one specimen sequenced in a study of blood T cell repertoires in COVID-19. Data came from immunoSEQ multiplex PCR; TCRdb stores just in-frame clones and leaves some out. The repertoire holds 60,000 to 85,000 clones, with 90% as singletons. Sequenced sample: peripheral blood. The receptors come from a man between 45 and 60 years old with acute or convalescent COVID-19.

The rearrangement joins TRBV28 to TRBJ1-1, with D unclear. Germline-derived CDR1 and CDR2 are MDHEN and SYDVKM. This CDR3 comprises 14 residues. V lost 4 bases, J lost 1 base, and 10 bases lay in between. CDR3 loop: CASSSRQENTEAFF. The CDR3 DNA reads TGTGCCAGCAGTTCAAGACAAGAGAACACTGAAGCTTTCTTT. Combining the CDR3 with reference TRBV28 and TRBJ1-1 gives the whole variable domain DVKVTQSSRYLVKRTGEKVFLECVQDMDHENMFWYRQDPGLGLRLIYFSYDVKMKEKGDIPEGYSVSREKKERFSLILESASTNQTSMYLCASSSRQENTEAFFGQGTRLTVV.

The chain's CDR3 is CASSYRGAVTGELFF. The DNA of the CDR3 is TGTGCCAGCAGTTACCGGGGGGCGGTCACCGGGGAGCTGTTTTTT. The V and J genes are TRBV6-5 and TRBJ2-2; D may be TRBD2 (7 bases). V was cut by 2 bases and J by 4 bases, with 11 bases left in between. The germline V gene has CDR1 MNHEY and CDR2 SVGAGI. This CDR3 has 15 residues.

The rearrangement joins TRBV4-2 to TRBJ1-3, with D possibly matching TRBD1 (6 bases). The CDR3 runs to 15 residues. Germline CDR1 reads LGHNA; CDR2 reads YNFKEQ. Trimming took 0 bases from V and 4 from J, leaving 10 bases between them. CDR3 sequence (DNA): TGTGCCAGCAGCCAAGATCCTGGGACAGGAAACACCATATATTTT. Translating it yields CASSQDPGTGNTIYF.

In DNA form, the CDR3 reads TGTGCCAGCAGTTTTGACAGGGGTGTCTCCTACAATGAGCAGTTCTTC. Translating gives CASSFDRGVSYNEQFF. V usage is TRBV27 and J usage is TRBJ2-1; the match to TRBD1 covers 8 bases. V gave up 3 bases and J gave up 0 bases; unmatched junction bases: 4. Per germline, CDR1 MNHEY and CDR2 SMNVEV (reference sequence). CDR3 length equals 16 residues.

The CDR3 sequence: CASIPGHLPSTAEQYF. As DNA, the CDR3 is TGTGCCAGCATCCCAGGACATCTACCGTCTACGGCCGAGCAGTACTTC. V usage is TRBV28 and J usage is TRBJ2-7; TRBD1 is a possible D gene (5 bases). The CDR3 is made up of 16 amino acids. Trimming cost V 7 bases and J 6 bases, with 25 bases left between them. Germline CDR1 and CDR2: MDHEN and SYDVKM.

This clone was recorded once. The chain couples TRBV19 to TRBJ2-2, with a weak D call TRBD1 (6 bases). The CDR3 runs to 14 residues. CDR1 and CDR2 from the germline V gene are LNHDA and SQIVND (reference sequence). Trimming shortened V by 3 bases and J by 4 bases, and 9 bases separated the two germline ends. CDR3 amino acids: CASSITGITGELFF. For the CDR3, the DNA is TGTGCCAGTAGTATTACAGGGATCACCGGGGAGCTGTTTTTT.

The rearrangement links TRBV29-1 to TRBJ2-1, with TRBD1 as a possible D gene (5 bases). Germline V gene sequence: CDR1 SQVTM, CDR2 ANQGSEA. V lost 7 bases and J lost 0, with 13 bases in between. The CDR3 has 14 residues. The CDR3 DNA reads TGCAGCGCTGATGGGGCTTTCTCCTACAATGAGCAGTTCTTC. Protein product: CSADGAFSYNEQFF.

This CDR3 is CASSYRGAPSTYEQYF. For the CDR3, the DNA is TGTGCCAGCAGTTACCGGGGGGCGCCCTCCACCTACGAGCAGTACTTC. The rearrangement links TRBV6-5 to TRBJ2-7; weak D call: TRBD2 (7 bases). Trimming cost V 2 bases and J 2 bases, with 16 bases left between them. This CDR3 is 16 amino acids long. Germline assignment: CDR1 MNHEY and CDR2 SVGAGI.

The chain joins TRBV11-2 to TRBJ1-5; 7 bases line up with TRBD1. Per germline, CDR1 SGHAT and CDR2 FQNNGV. V lost 0 bases and J lost 1; bases outside the gene matches: 0. The CDR3 covers 15 residues. The DNA of the CDR3 is TGTGCCAGCAGCTTAGAAGGGGGCAGCAATCAGCCCCAGCATTTT. Protein product: CASSLEGGSNQPQHF.

The chain links TRBV28 to TRBJ1-5; TRBD1 matches at 8 bases. The trim removed 5 bases at V and 2 bases at J, leaving 5 bases unmatched. CDR1 and CDR2 (germline): MDHEN, SYDVKM. The CDR3 has 15 residues. Here the CDR3 reads CASSRTGGGNQPQHF. The CDR3 region has the DNA TGTGCCAGCAGTCGTACAGGGGGTGGCAATCAGCCCCAGCATTTT.

The gene calls are TRBV5-4 and TRBJ2-7; tentatively, D is TRBD1 (6 bases). The germline V and J ends were trimmed by 4 bases and 7 bases, with 18 bases remaining between them. CDR1 and CDR2 from the germline V gene are SGHNT and YYREEE (reference sequence). This CDR3 is 14 amino acids long. For the CDR3, the DNA is TGTGCCAGCAGCGGGGACATCGCTGGGCGGGAGCAGTACTTC. Its translation: CASSGDIAGREQYF.

The J gene is TRBJ2-2, the V gene TRBV19; TRBD1 is a possible D gene (5 bases). There are 15 residues in the CDR3. Germline lookup yields CDR1 LNHDA and CDR2 SQIVND (reference sequence). Trimming pared 4 bases from V and 1 base from J, leaving 10 bases between. The CDR3 protein is CASSKPGQNTGELFF. CDR3 DNA sequence: TGTGCCAGTAGTAAACCAGGGCAGAACACCGGGGAGCTGTTTTTT.

The CDR3 here is CASTTGYSQETQYF. The CDR3 coding sequence is TGTGCCAGCACCACGGGATACAGTCAAGAGACCCAGTACTTC. The chain combines TRBV6-5 with TRBJ2-5; TRBD2 might be the D (5 bases). The length of the CDR3 is 14 residues. CDR1 is MNHEY, CDR2 SVGAGI, per germline. Trimming pared 7 bases from V and 2 bases from J, leaving 14 bases between.

This chain links TRBV7-8 with TRBJ2-7, with 10 bases that match TRBD1. This CDR3 region has 14 residues. Trimming took 2 bases from V and 7 from J; bases not matched to a gene: 5. Germline CDR1 is SGHVS and CDR2 is FQNEAQ. The CDR3 nucleotides are TGTGCCAGCAGCTTAAAGAGGACAGGGGGTGAGCAGTACTTC. It yields the protein CASSLKRTGGEQYF.

This chain joins TRBV19 and TRBJ1-1; 9 bases match TRBD1. From germline, CDR1 is LNHDA and CDR2 SQIVND (reference sequence). The CDR3 totals 17 residues. V shed 3 bases and J 0 bases; nucleotides not matched to a gene: 8. The CDR3 is CASSIGTGWSLNTEAFF. Here the CDR3 DNA reads TGTGCCAGTAGTATCGGGACAGGGTGGTCTCTGAACACTGAAGCTTTCTTT.

The count of this clone is one. The chain joins TRBV7-2 to TRBJ1-6; no reliable D call. The V gene's germline CDR1 is SGHTA and CDR2 FQGNSA. This CDR3 comprises 16 residues. Trimming left V 5 bases short and J 5 bases short, with 16 bases between. CDR3 loop: CASSATAAANNSPLHF. CDR3 DNA sequence: TGTGCCAGCAGCGCAACCGCGGCAGCAAATAATTCACCCCTCCACTTT.

This clone showed up just once. The chain combines TRBV19 with TRBJ1-5; 8 positions agree with TRBD1. The germline CDR1 and CDR2 sequences are LNHDA and SQIVND (reference sequence). The CDR3 extends over 14 amino acids. The trim removed 4 bases at V and 7 bases at J, leaving 6 bases unmatched. DNA of the CDR3: TGTGCCAGTAGTACACAGGGGGTAAACCAGCCCCAGCATTTT. Protein product: CASSTQGVNQPQHF.

This clone was seen just once. The chain is built from TRBV7-2 and TRBJ2-7, with 8 bases identical to TRBD2. Germline loops: CDR1 SGHTA, CDR2 FQGNSA. CDR3 length: 17 residues. V was pared by 1 base and J by 10 bases, with 18 bases of the junction left unmatched. CDR3 residues: CASSLVISVAAGVDQYF. The CDR3 bases are TGTGCCAGCAGCTTAGTAATATCAGTGGCAGCGGGAGTCGACCAGTACTTC.

The CDR3 reads CASSLGLAGNTGELFF. CDR3 sequence (DNA): TGCGCCAGCAGCTTGGGTCTAGCAGGGAACACCGGGGAGCTGTTTTTT. The chain is built from TRBV5-1 and TRBJ2-2; D is perhaps TRBD2 (5 bases). Trimming stripped 0 bases from V and 1 base from J, with 10 bases between. The CDR3 runs to 16 residues. CDR1 is SGHRS, CDR2 YFSETQ, per germline.